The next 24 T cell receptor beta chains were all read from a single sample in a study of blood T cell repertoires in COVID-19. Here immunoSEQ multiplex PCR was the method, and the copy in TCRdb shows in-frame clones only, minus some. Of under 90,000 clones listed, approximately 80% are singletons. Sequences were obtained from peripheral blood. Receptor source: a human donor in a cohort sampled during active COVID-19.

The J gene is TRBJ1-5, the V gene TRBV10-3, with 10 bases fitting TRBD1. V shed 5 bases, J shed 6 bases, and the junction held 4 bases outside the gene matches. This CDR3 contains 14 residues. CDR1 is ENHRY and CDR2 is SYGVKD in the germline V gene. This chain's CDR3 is CAISSGQGLQPQHF. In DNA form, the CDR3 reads TGTGCCATCAGTTCGGGACAGGGGCTTCAGCCCCAGCATTTT.

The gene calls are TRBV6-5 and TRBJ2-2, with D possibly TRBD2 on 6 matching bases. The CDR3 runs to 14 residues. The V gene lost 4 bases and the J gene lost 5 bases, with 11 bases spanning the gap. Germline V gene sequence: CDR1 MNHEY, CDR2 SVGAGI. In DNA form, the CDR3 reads TGTGCCAGCAGTTTAGGAGGGCCGACCGGGGAGCTGTTTTTT. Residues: CASSLGGPTGELFF.

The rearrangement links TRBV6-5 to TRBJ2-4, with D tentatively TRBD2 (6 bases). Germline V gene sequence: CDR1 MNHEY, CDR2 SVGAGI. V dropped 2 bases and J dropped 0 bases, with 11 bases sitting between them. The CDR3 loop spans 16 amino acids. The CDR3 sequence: CASSYAGPSAKNIQYF. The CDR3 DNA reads TGTGCCAGCAGTTACGCGGGACCGTCAGCCAAAAACATTCAGTACTTC.

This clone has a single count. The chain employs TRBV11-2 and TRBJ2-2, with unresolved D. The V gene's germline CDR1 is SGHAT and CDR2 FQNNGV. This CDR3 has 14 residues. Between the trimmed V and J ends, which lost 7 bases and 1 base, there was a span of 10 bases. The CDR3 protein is CASITTLNTGELFF. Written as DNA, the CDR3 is TGTGCCAGCATCACGACTCTGAACACCGGGGAGCTGTTTTTT. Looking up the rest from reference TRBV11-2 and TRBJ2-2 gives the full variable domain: EAGVAQSPRYKIIEKRQSVAFWCNPISGHATLYWYQQILGQGPKLLIQFQNNGVVDDSQLPKDRFSAERLKGVDSTLKIQPAKLEDSAVYLCASITTLNTGELFFGEGSRLTVL.

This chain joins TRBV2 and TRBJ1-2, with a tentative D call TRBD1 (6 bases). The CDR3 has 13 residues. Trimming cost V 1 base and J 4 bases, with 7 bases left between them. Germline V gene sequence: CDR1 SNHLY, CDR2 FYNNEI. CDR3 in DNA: TGTGCCAGCAGTGAAGGCAGGGGCTATGGCTACACCTTC. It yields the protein CASSEGRGYGYTF.

The CDR3 sequence is CASGSGRTYNEQFF. In nucleotides, the CDR3 is TGTGCCAGCGGGAGCGGGAGGACGTACAATGAGCAGTTCTTC. V and J are TRBV11-2 and TRBJ2-1, with 9 bases aligning to TRBD2. V gave up 8 bases and J gave up 4 bases; unmatched junction bases: 6. This CDR3 spans 14 amino acids. Germline lookup yields CDR1 SGHAT and CDR2 FQNNGV.

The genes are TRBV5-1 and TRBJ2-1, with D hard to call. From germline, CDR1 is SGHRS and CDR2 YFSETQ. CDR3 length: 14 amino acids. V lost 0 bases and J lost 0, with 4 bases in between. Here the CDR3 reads CASSLEHSYNEQFF. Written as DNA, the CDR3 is TGCGCCAGCAGCTTGGAACACTCCTACAATGAGCAGTTCTTC.

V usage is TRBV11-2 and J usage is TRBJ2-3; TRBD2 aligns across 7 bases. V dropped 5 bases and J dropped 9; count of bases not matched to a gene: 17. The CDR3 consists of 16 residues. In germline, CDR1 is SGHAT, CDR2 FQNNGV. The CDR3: CASSPQYSGPLETQYF. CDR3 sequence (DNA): TGTGCCAGCAGCCCCCAGTATAGCGGGCCTCTGGAAACGCAGTATTTT.

The CDR3: CSASTKDEQFF. CDR3 nucleotides: TGCAGTGCTAGTACTAAGGATGAGCAGTTCTTC. J is TRBJ2-1 and V is TRBV20-1, with unresolved D. Germline values: CDR1 DFQATT, CDR2 SNEGSKA (reference sequence). This CDR3 region has 11 residues. The V and J ends lost 3 bases and 8 bases respectively, with 8 bases between them.

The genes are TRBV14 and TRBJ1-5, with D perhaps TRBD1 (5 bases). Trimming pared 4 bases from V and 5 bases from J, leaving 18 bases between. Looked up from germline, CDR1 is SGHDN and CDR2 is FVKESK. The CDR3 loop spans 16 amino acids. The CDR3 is CASSPLLDSGHQPQHF. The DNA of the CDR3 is TGTGCCAGCAGCCCCCTCCTTGACAGTGGCCATCAGCCCCAGCATTTT.

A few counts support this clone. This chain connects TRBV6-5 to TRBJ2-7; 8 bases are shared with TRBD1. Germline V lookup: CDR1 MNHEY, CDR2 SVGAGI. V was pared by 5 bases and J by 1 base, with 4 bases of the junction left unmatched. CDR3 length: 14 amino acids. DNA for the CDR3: TGTGCCAGCAGTCGACAGGGGCCTTCCTACGAGCAGTACTTC. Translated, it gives CASSRQGPSYEQYF.

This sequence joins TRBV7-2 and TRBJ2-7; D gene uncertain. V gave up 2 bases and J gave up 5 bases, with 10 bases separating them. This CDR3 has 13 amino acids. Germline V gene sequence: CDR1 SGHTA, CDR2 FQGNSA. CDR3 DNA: TGTGCCAGCAGCTTACCCTCCCGTAACGAGCAGTACTTC. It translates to CASSLPSRNEQYF.

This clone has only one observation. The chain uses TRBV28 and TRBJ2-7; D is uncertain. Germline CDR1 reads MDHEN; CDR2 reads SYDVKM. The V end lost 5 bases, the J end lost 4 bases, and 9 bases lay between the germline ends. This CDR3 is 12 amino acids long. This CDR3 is CASSLLGYEQYF. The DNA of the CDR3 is TGTGCCAGCAGTCTGCTCGGGTACGAGCAGTACTTC. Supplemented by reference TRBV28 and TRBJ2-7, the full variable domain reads DVKVTQSSRYLVKRTGEKVFLECVQDMDHENMFWYRQDPGLGLRLIYFSYDVKMKEKGDIPEGYSVSREKKERFSLILESASTNQTSMYLCASSLLGYEQYFGPGTRLTVT.

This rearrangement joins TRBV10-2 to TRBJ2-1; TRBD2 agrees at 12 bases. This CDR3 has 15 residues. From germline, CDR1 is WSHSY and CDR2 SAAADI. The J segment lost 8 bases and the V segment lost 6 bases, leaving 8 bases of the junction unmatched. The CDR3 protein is CASSTGTSGSYEQFF. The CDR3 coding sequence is TGCGCCAGCAGCACCGGGACTAGCGGGTCGTATGAGCAGTTCTTC.

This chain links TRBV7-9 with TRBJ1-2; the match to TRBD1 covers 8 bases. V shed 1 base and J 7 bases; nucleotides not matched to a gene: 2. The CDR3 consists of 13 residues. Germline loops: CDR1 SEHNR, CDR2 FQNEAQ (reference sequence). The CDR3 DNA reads TGTGCCAGCAGCTTAGTCCAGGGGGCTGGCTACACCTTC. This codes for CASSLVQGAGYTF.

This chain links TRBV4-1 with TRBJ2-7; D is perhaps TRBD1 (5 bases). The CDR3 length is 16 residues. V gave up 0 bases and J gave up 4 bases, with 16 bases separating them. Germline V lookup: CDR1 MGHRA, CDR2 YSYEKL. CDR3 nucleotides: TGCGCCAGCAGCCAAGACAGGGTTACCCTACTTTACGAGCAGTACTTC. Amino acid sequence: CASSQDRVTLLYEQYF.

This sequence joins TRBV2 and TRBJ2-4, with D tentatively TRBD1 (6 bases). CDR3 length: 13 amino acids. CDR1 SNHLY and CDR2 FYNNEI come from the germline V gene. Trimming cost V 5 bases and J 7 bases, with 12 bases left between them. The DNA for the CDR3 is TGTGCCAGCAGTCCCAGGGGAAGGAACATTCAGTACTTC. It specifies CASSPRGRNIQYF.

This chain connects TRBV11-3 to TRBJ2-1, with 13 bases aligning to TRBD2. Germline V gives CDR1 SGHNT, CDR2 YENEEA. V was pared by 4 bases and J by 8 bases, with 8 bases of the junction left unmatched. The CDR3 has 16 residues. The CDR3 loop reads CASSWGLAGTDDEQFF. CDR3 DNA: TGTGCCAGCAGCTGGGGACTAGCGGGGACCGACGATGAGCAGTTCTTC.

The CDR3 nucleotides read TGCGCCAGCAGCCCCCGGACAGGGGCCGAAAACACCATATATTTT. Translated: CASSPRTGAENTIYF. The chain uses TRBV4-1 and TRBJ1-3; TRBD1 matches 9 bases. V lost 4 bases and J lost 6; bases outside the gene matches: 7. Germline CDR1 reads MGHRA; CDR2 reads YSYEKL. This CDR3 comprises 15 residues.

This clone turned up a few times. This CDR3 is CASSQQGGYGYTF. In nucleotides, the CDR3 is TGTGCCAGCAGCCAACAGGGGGGCTATGGCTACACCTTC. The chain employs TRBV3-1 (or the pseudogene TRBV3-2) and TRBJ1-2, with 7 bases lining up with TRBD1. This CDR3 contains 13 residues. J lost 4 bases, V lost 2 bases, and 1 base had no gene match. Germline V gives CDR1 LGHDT, CDR2 YNNKEL (reference sequence).

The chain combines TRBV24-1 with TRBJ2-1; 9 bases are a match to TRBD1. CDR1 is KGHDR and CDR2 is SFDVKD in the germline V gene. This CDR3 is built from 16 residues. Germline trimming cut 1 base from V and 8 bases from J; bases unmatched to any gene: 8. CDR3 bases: TGTGCCACCAGTGATTTCCCGGGACAGGGTAAGGATGAGCAGTTCTTC. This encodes CATSDFPGQGKDEQFF.

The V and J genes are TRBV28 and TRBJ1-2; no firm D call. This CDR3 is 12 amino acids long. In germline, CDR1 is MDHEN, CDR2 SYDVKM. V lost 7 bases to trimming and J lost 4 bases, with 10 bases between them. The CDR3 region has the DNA TGTGCCAGCACCACCAAGCCCTATGGCTACACCTTC. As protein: CASTTKPYGYTF.

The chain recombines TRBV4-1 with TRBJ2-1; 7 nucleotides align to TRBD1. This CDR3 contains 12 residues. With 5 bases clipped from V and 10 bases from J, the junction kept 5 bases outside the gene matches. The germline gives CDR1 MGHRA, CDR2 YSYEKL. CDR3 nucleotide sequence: TGCGCCAGCAGCTACACGGACAGGGAGCAGTTCTTC. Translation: CASSYTDREQFF.

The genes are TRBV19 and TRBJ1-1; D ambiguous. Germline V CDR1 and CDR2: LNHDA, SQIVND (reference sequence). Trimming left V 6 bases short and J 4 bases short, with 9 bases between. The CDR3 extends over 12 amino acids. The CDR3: CASSVSGTEAFF. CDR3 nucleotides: TGTGCCAGTAGCGTCTCAGGCACTGAAGCTTTCTTT.